Listed here are 16 T cell receptor beta chains from one sample, sequenced in a study of neoadjuvant anti-PD-1 for oral cavity cancer. As for time point: after neoadjuvant nivolumab, at surgical resection. Profiled with immunoSEQ multiplex PCR; TCRdb holds only in-frame clones, not every one. This sample has approximately 42,000 clones; 77% occur once, and the top ten carry 4.5% to 5%. The sample was PBMCs, taken after nivolumab (anti-PD-1) treatment. These receptors all stem from a person aged 35-80 years with oral cavity squamous cell carcinoma.

This clone was observed a single time. The CDR3 DNA sequence: TGTGCCAGCAGTAGGTGGACAGGGAGCAATTCACCCCTCCACTTT. Translated, it gives CASSRWTGSNSPLHF. The chain uses TRBV27 and TRBJ1-6; TRBD1 matches at 8 bases. V dropped 5 bases and J dropped 7; count of bases not matched to a gene: 7. Germline V gene lookup returns CDR1 MNHEY and CDR2 SMNVEV (reference sequence). The CDR3 is 15 amino acids.

This CDR3 reads CASSLTSGVGTFF. CDR3 nucleotide sequence: TGTGCCAGCAGTTTAACTTCGGGGGTGGGGACTTTCTTT. The chain is built from TRBV27 and TRBJ1-1; D possibly corresponds to TRBD1 (5 bases). Germline CDR1 MNHEY, CDR2 SMNVEV (reference sequence). V dropped 2 bases and J dropped 12 bases, with 16 bases sitting between them. CDR3 length: 13 amino acids.

The chain combines TRBV14 with TRBJ1-2; D unresolved. The V gene's germline CDR1 is SGHDN and CDR2 FVKESK. Trimming removed 1 base from V and 0 bases from J, with 9 bases in between. The CDR3 is 15 residues long. CDR3 DNA sequence: TGTGCCAGCAGCCAAGGCATCCGAGCTAACTATGGCTACACCTTC. This gives the protein CASSQGIRANYGYTF.

This clone was detected only a few times. The rearrangement uses TRBV29-1 and TRBJ1-3; no definite D call. The CDR3 is 12 residues long. Looked up from germline, CDR1 is SQVTM and CDR2 is ANQGSEA. V shed 5 bases and J shed 0 bases, with 5 bases lying between them. The CDR3 DNA reads as TGCAGCGTTATTATCTCTGGAAACACCATATATTTT. This encodes CSVIISGNTIYF.

This clone has just one count. V gene TRBV7-8 combines with J gene TRBJ2-1; D is unclear. This CDR3 is built from 11 residues. Germline V gene data show CDR1 as SGHVS and CDR2 as FQNEAQ. V lost 5 bases and J 6 bases, leaving 5 bases between the germline ends. CDR3 coding DNA: TGTGCCAGCAGCCCCCGCAATGAGCAGTTCTTC. It yields the protein CASSPRNEQFF.

V usage is TRBV28 and J usage is TRBJ1-4; no clear D gene. Looked up from germline, CDR1 is MDHEN and CDR2 is SYDVKM. The V gene lost 3 bases and the J gene lost 1 base, with 6 bases spanning the gap. CDR3 size: 14 residues. The CDR3 is CASSFRITNEKLFF. The CDR3 region has the DNA TGTGCCAGCAGTTTCAGGATAACTAATGAAAAACTGTTTTTT.

This chain joins TRBV19 and TRBJ2-7; D is undetermined. The germline gives CDR1 LNHDA, CDR2 SQIVND (reference sequence). Deletions cut 3 bases from V and 0 bases from J, with 9 bases between. This CDR3 contains 14 residues. CDR3 sequence reads: CASSMSGFSYEQYF. The CDR3 bases are TGTGCCAGTAGTATGTCAGGCTTCTCCTACGAGCAGTACTTC.

This rearrangement joins TRBV2 to TRBJ2-7; 11 bases agree with TRBD1. The J segment lost 3 bases and the V segment lost 9 bases, leaving 13 bases of the junction unmatched. CDR1 and CDR2 (germline): SNHLY, FYNNEI. The CDR3 length is 16 residues. The CDR3 reads CASSTLGQGVSYEQYF. The CDR3 DNA reads TGTGCCAGTAGTACACTGGGACAGGGGGTTAGCTACGAGCAGTACTTC.

The CDR3 bases are TGTGCCAGCAGTCCCTATAATTCACCCCTCCACTTT. Encoded protein: CASSPYNSPLHF. J is TRBJ1-6 and V is TRBV27; D is ambiguous. This CDR3 has 12 residues. CDR1 is MNHEY, CDR2 SMNVEV, per germline (reference sequence). V was pared by 5 bases and J by 2 bases, with 1 base between.

The chain joins TRBV10-2 to TRBJ1-5; D is uncertain. V lost 3 bases to trimming and J lost 4 bases, with 7 bases between them. There are 13 residues in the CDR3. Per germline, CDR1 WSHSY and CDR2 SAAADI. The CDR3 DNA reads as TGCGCCAGCAGTGACCAGAGTAATCAGCCCCAGCATTTT. Translation gives CASSDQSNQPQHF.

V usage is TRBV30 and J usage is TRBJ1-5, with no clear D. Trimming pared 2 bases from V and 3 bases from J, leaving 14 bases between. Per germline, CDR1 GTSNPN and CDR2 SVGIG (reference sequence). The CDR3 has 15 amino acids. The CDR3 bases are TGTGCCTGGAGTCCAGGACTAGTCCCCAATCAGCCCCAGCATTTT. It specifies CAWSPGLVPNQPQHF. Full variable domain (rest looked up from reference TRBV30 and TRBJ1-5): SQTIHQWPATLVQPVGSPLSLECTVEGTSNPNLYWYRQAAGRGLQLLFYSVGIGQISSEVPQNLSASRPQDRQFILSSKKLLLSDSGFYLCAWSPGLVPNQPQHFGDGTRLSIL.

This chain joins TRBV2 and TRBJ2-1; D is unresolved. Deletions cut 6 bases from V and 2 bases from J, with 8 bases between. The germline V gene encodes CDR1 SNHLY and CDR2 FYNNEI. The CDR3 has 13 amino acids. The CDR3 DNA is TGTGCCAGCAGCAAGACTCCCTACAATGAGCAGTTCTTC. It is translated as CASSKTPYNEQFF.

V and J are TRBV7-8 and TRBJ2-1; 11 bases are shared with TRBD2. Germline lookup yields CDR1 SGHVS and CDR2 FQNEAQ. V lost 8 bases and J lost 6; bases outside the gene matches: 12. The CDR3 contains 16 residues. The CDR3 region is CASRRTSGLRGNEQFF. The CDR3, as DNA: TGTGCCAGCCGAAGGACTAGCGGGCTGAGGGGCAATGAGCAGTTCTTC.

CDR3 protein: CASAREGGYTF. The CDR3, as DNA: TGTGCCAGCGCGCGGGAAGGTGGCTACACCTTC. This chain connects TRBV9 to TRBJ1-2; D uncertain. This CDR3 comprises 11 residues. Trimming took 7 bases from V and 7 from J, leaving 11 bases between them. In germline, CDR1 is SGDLS, CDR2 YYNGEE.

Details on this clone: The junction shows a germline mismatch at one end, possibly a read error. The genes are TRBV14 and TRBJ2-3; no clear D gene. CDR3 length equals 14 residues. Germline V CDR1 and CDR2: SGHDN, FVKESK. The CDR3 coding sequence is TGTGCCAGCAGCCAAGTATTAAGTGAGGCCGCGAGAACTTTT. Amino acid sequence: CASSQVLSEAARTF.

This chain uses TRBV5-1 with TRBJ2-1, with D unresolved. The germline V and J ends were trimmed by 1 base and 9 bases, with 14 bases remaining between them. Germline lookup yields CDR1 SGHRS and CDR2 YFSETQ. The CDR3 is 14 amino acids. The chain's CDR3 is CASSLSPPTGEQFF. In nucleotides, the CDR3 is TGCGCCAGCAGCTTGAGTCCTCCAACCGGTGAGCAGTTCTTC. Full variable domain (rest looked up from reference TRBV5-1 and TRBJ2-1): KAGVTQTPRYLIKTRGQQVTLSCSPISGHRSVSWYQQTPGQGLQFLFEYFSETQRNKGNFPGRFSGRQFSNSRSEMNVSTLELGDSALYLCASSLSPPTGEQFFGPGTRLTVL.